Presented here are 14 T cell receptor beta chains from one specimen sequenced in a study of spatial heterogeneity in lung cancer. From the 5' RACE reads, TCRdb called clonotypes with MiXCR, one entry per CDR3 protein. The repertoire includes around 10,000 distinct CDR3 sequences, 3.9% of them detected once, and roughly 18% sits in the top ten. Time point in this sample: blood taken at disease recurrence. Frozen PBMC, nontumor lung or tumor provided whole RNA, which was sequenced unsorted. The sample consisted of PBMCs, taken at recurrence. Source of these receptors: a female donor with early-stage non-small cell lung cancer.

At least ten counts were recorded for this clonotype. This beta chain is an unintended read in a library built for alpha chains; its size means little. This chain uses TRBV28 with TRBJ1-2; 7 bases are shared with TRBD1. The CDR3 has 13 amino acids. From germline, CDR1 is MDHEN and CDR2 SYDVKM. V gave up 10 bases and J gave up 0 bases; unmatched junction bases: 5. For the CDR3, the DNA is TGTGCCACCAGGGACAGTTCTAACTATGGCTACACCTTC. It is translated as CATRDSSNYGYTF.

This clonotype is judged medium-sized (0.01 to 0.1%). This beta chain is off target for a library built for alpha chains, so its abundance means little. V gene TRBV27 combines with J gene TRBJ2-3; maybe TRBD2 (6 bases). The CDR3 spans 14 residues. The V gene's germline CDR1 is MNHEY and CDR2 SMNVEV (reference sequence). V was pared by 5 bases and J by 5 bases, with 14 bases between. The CDR3 spells CASSTAGRLDTQYF. The CDR3 DNA reads TGTGCCAGCAGTACGGCGGGGAGGCTAGATACGCAGTATTTT.

In its sample, this clonotype ranks as medium-sized (0.01 to 0.1%). Since it is a stray read in a library aimed at alpha chains, this beta chain has a size that is not meaningful. The chain links TRBV29-1 to TRBJ2-7; TRBD1 agrees at 11 bases. From germline, CDR1 is SQVTM and CDR2 ANQGSEA. The J segment lost 5 bases and the V segment lost 3 bases, leaving 6 bases of the junction unmatched. CDR3 length equals 14 residues. CDR3 nucleotide sequence: TGCAGCGTTGAGGGCGGACAGGGGGCTAACGAGCAGTACTTC. Its translation is CSVEGGQGANEQYF.

In its sample, this clonotype was seen many times. This beta chain represents an off-target read in a library built for alpha chains; its size is of limited meaning. The chain joins TRBV29-1 to TRBJ2-1, with 11 bases identical to TRBD2. The CDR3 runs to 14 residues. J lost 6 bases, V lost 5 bases, and 6 bases had no gene match. The germline V gene encodes CDR1 SQVTM and CDR2 ANQGSEA. CDR3 DNA sequence: TGCAGCGTTAGTAGCGGGGGGGCCTCCAATGAGCAGTTCTTC. Translation gives CSVSSGGASNEQFF.

In its sample, this clonotype was seen many times. The size of this beta chain means little, since it is a stray read in a library made for alpha chains. This chain uses TRBV5-6 with TRBJ2-7; 8 positions match TRBD1. Germline values: CDR1 SGHDT, CDR2 YYEEEE. The J segment lost 7 bases and the V segment lost 1 base, leaving 1 base of the junction unmatched. The CDR3 loop spans 12 amino acids. The CDR3 nucleotides read TGTGCCAGCAGCTTGACAGGGGGGGAGCAGTACTTC. It encodes CASSLTGGEQYF.

There are many counts of this clonotype. Being off target in a library aimed at alpha chains, this beta chain has a size of little meaning. This chain links TRBV29-1 with TRBJ1-1, with TRBD1 matching over 7 bases. The CDR3 sequence is 13 residues long. V lost 5 bases, J lost 0 bases, and 3 bases stayed unmatched. Looked up from germline, CDR1 is SQVTM and CDR2 is ANQGSEA. The DNA of the CDR3 is TGCAGCGTTTCACAGGGGATGAACACTGAAGCTTTCTTT. The encoded protein is CSVSQGMNTEAFF.

This clonotype was seen repeatedly, ten times or more. Within a library made for alpha chains, this beta chain is off target, and its count is uninformative. V is TRBV5-4 and J is TRBJ1-1; D is unclear. This CDR3 spans 12 amino acids. CDR1 is SGHNT, CDR2 YYREEE, per germline (reference sequence). V lost 1 base to trimming and J lost 1 base, with 2 bases between them. The CDR3 DNA follows: TGTGCCAGCAGCTTGAGGAACACTGAAGCTTTCTTT. Translating gives CASSLRNTEAFF. Supplemented by reference TRBV5-4 and TRBJ1-1, the full variable domain reads ETGVTQSPTHLIKTRGQQVTLRCSSQSGHNTVSWYQQALGQGPQFIFQYYREEENGRGNFPPRFSGLQFPNYSSELNVNALELDDSALYLCASSLRNTEAFFGQGTRLTVV.

This clonotype has more than one count but fewer than ten. Within a library made for alpha chains, this beta chain is off target, and its count is uninformative. This chain connects TRBV10-3 to TRBJ1-6; maybe TRBD1 (6 bases). Germline V gene sequence: CDR1 ENHRY, CDR2 SYGVKD. This CDR3 contains 16 residues. The V end lost 6 bases, the J end lost 6 bases, and 18 bases lay between the germline ends. Here the CDR3 reads CAIRQGIARSNSPLHF. The CDR3 nucleotides are TGTGCCATCAGGCAGGGGATCGCGCGGAGTAATTCACCCCTCCACTTT.

This clonotype was found many times. This beta chain appears as a stray read in a library generated for alpha chains; its size is not informative. This chain uses TRBV29-1 with TRBJ2-5, with D possibly matching TRBD2 (6 bases). Trimming pared 6 bases from V and 5 bases from J, leaving 7 bases between. Germline CDR1 reads SQVTM; CDR2 reads ANQGSEA. The CDR3 is 10 amino acids. The CDR3 region is CSVREETQYF. CDR3 bases: TGCAGCGTCCGGGAGGAGACCCAGTACTTC.

This clonotype occurred many times. Being off target in a library aimed at alpha chains, this beta chain has a size of little meaning. The chain is built from TRBV7-2 and TRBJ2-5, with 10 bases identical to TRBD2. The length of the CDR3 is 16 residues. Per the germline V gene, CDR1 is SGHTA and CDR2 is FQGNSA. Trimming took 1 base from V and 5 from J; bases not matched to a gene: 7. The DNA of the CDR3 is TGTGCCAGCAGCTTAGGTCTAGCGGGGGAATCTGAGACCCAGTACTTC. It yields the protein CASSLGLAGESETQYF.

This clonotype is termed large. The size of this beta chain means little, since it is a stray read in a library made for alpha chains. The chain links TRBV20-1 to TRBJ2-2; D is unresolved. The ends were cut back, 6 bases at V and 6 bases at J, with 17 bases in the middle. Germline lookup yields CDR1 DFQATT and CDR2 SNEGSKA (reference sequence). The CDR3 runs to 14 residues. The CDR3 loop is CSAIRDSFAGELFF. The CDR3 nucleotides read TGCAGTGCCATCCGAGACTCCTTTGCCGGGGAGCTGTTTTTT.

This clonotype was seen many times. This beta chain came through as a stray read in a library set up for alpha chains, and its size says little. The chain joins TRBV4-1 to TRBJ2-1; possibly TRBD2 for D (7 bases). The germline CDR1 and CDR2 sequences are MGHRA and YSYEKL. The CDR3 covers 15 residues. Trimming left V 0 bases short and J 10 bases short, with 16 bases between. The CDR3 region is CASSQEGGGAREQFF. CDR3 in DNA: TGCGCCAGCAGCCAAGAAGGAGGGGGGGCCCGGGAGCAGTTCTTC.

This clonotype came up many times. Little can be read into the size of this beta chain, an off-target read in a library designed for alpha chains. The chain joins TRBV5-1 to TRBJ1-4; no firm D call. Germline-derived CDR1 and CDR2 are SGHRS and YFSETQ. This CDR3 is built from 15 residues. The V end was cut by 0 bases, the J end by 4 bases, with 10 bases between. CDR3 region: CASSLEYRDNEKLFF. DNA of the CDR3: TGCGCCAGCAGCTTGGAGTACAGAGATAATGAAAAACTGTTTTTT.

This clonotype was picked up many times. The library was designed around alpha chains, so this beta chain is a stray read whose abundance carries little weight. V usage is TRBV7-2 and J usage is TRBJ2-1; TRBD2 agrees at 13 bases. CDR1 is SGHTA, CDR2 FQGNSA, per germline. V lost 5 bases, J lost 4 bases, and 8 bases stayed unmatched. The CDR3 consists of 17 residues. The CDR3 here is CASSPGRTSGGYNEQFF. CDR3 sequence (DNA): TGTGCCAGCAGCCCGGGGCGGACTAGCGGGGGATACAATGAGCAGTTCTTC.